Each of the 19 T cell receptor beta chains below was sequenced from the same sample in a study of beta chain features in type 1 diabetes (dated by TCRdb to 2017 to 2018). What the research found in general, with its limitations: In all four CD4+ subsets, TCRB CDR3 length was moderately but significantly shorter in type 1 diabetes patients.

The library was produced with the immunoSEQ multiplex PCR assay. The entire isolated RNA was reverse transcribed using the High Capacity cDNA Reverse Transcription Kit, and thus expressed TCRB transcripts were sequenced. Not all clones reach the TCRdb copy of this immuneACCESS table, which keeps in-frame sequences only. Checked studies attribute under half of the gap to unresolved V genes and leave the rest unexplained. The table for this sample lists 150,000 or so clones; over 55% of them were counted only once. Under 0.1% of the sample comes from the top ten. These receptors' antigens are unknown. Sequenced: naive CD4+ T cells from blood. The meaning of the sample's cell subset or site label: true naive CD4+ T cells. All receptors derive from a man younger than 45 with type 1 diabetes.

The chain carries TRBV29-1 and TRBJ2-7, with 8 bases fitting TRBD1. CDR1 and CDR2 from the germline V gene are SQVTM and ANQGSEA. This CDR3 is built from 12 residues. With 8 bases clipped from V and 6 bases from J, the junction kept 9 bases outside the gene matches. The DNA of the CDR3 is TGCAGCATAAATCAGGGGGCAGGCGAGCAGTACTTC. Protein product: CSINQGAGEQYF.

The V call is TRBV30, the J call TRBJ1-6; 8 positions match TRBD1. Trimming removed 7 bases from V and 5 bases from J; junction bases left unmatched: 4. This CDR3 is 13 amino acids long. Germline V gene sequence: CDR1 GTSNPN, CDR2 SVGIG (reference sequence). The CDR3 loop reads CAFTGGHNSPLHF. CDR3 bases: TGTGCCTTTACAGGGGGGCATAATTCACCCCTCCACTTT. Variable domain in full (rest from reference TRBV30 and TRBJ1-6): SQTIHQWPATLVQPVGSPLSLECTVEGTSNPNLYWYRQAAGRGLQLLFYSVGIGQISSEVPQNLSASRPQDRQFILSSKKLLLSDSGFYLCAFTGGHNSPLHFGNGTRLTVT.

CDR3 protein: CSVVDRGVYEQYF. DNA for the CDR3: TGCAGCGTCGTGGACAGGGGAGTCTACGAGCAGTACTTC. V usage is TRBV29-1 and J usage is TRBJ2-7, with 9 bases that match TRBD1. This CDR3 has 13 amino acids. J lost 3 bases, V lost 6 bases, and 6 bases had no gene match. CDR1 SQVTM and CDR2 ANQGSEA come from the germline V gene.

The rearrangement joins TRBV6-5 to TRBJ2-1; 7 positions match TRBD1. Germline loops: CDR1 MNHEY, CDR2 SVGAGI. Unmatched junction bases numbered 8, after V lost 2 bases and J lost 4 bases. The CDR3 length is 16 residues. CDR3 amino acids: CASSYLKGGLYNEQFF. The CDR3 coding sequence is TGTGCCAGCAGTTACCTGAAAGGGGGCCTATACAATGAGCAGTTCTTC.

This chain joins TRBV10-3 and TRBJ2-2; 7 nucleotides agree with TRBD1. Germline CDR1 ENHRY, CDR2 SYGVKD. V shed 8 bases and J 9 bases; nucleotides not matched to a gene: 9. The CDR3 covers 13 residues. In DNA form, the CDR3 reads TGTGCCATCGCCATCTCGACAGGGAGGGAGCTGTTTTTT. Translating gives CAIAISTGRELFF.

The chain joins TRBV7-8 to TRBJ2-7; weak D call: TRBD2 (7 bases). CDR1 is SGHVS and CDR2 is FQNEAQ in the germline V gene. This CDR3 has 14 residues. The V end lost 6 bases, the J end lost 2 bases, and 14 bases lay between the germline ends. CDR3 coding DNA: TGTGCCAGCAGTATCCTCGGGGGGCCCTACGAGCAGTACTTC. Its protein is CASSILGGPYEQYF.

The chain is built from TRBV29-1 and TRBJ2-5, with D possibly TRBD2 on 6 matching bases. V was pared by 3 bases and J by 5 bases, with 13 bases between. The CDR3 length is 13 residues. The germline V gene encodes CDR1 SQVTM and CDR2 ANQGSEA. The CDR3 region is CSVEGGVSETQYF. For the CDR3, the DNA is TGCAGCGTTGAGGGCGGGGTGTCGGAGACCCAGTACTTC.

CDR3 in amino acids: CASSSPPYGYTF. DNA for the CDR3: TGTGCCAGCAGCTCCCCACCTTATGGCTACACCTTC. This sequence joins TRBV7-9 and TRBJ1-2; D is ambiguous. The CDR3 extends over 12 amino acids. CDR1 SEHNR and CDR2 FQNEAQ come from the germline V gene (reference sequence). V was pared by 4 bases and J by 5 bases, with 8 bases between.

This clone has more than one count but fewer than ten. The CDR3 DNA sequence: TGCAGTGCTCCCCCTGAGACTGAAGCTTTCTTT. Its translation: CSAPPETEAFF. V and J are TRBV20-1 and TRBJ1-1; D uncertain. V gave up 5 bases and J gave up 5 bases, with 9 bases separating them. Germline values: CDR1 DFQATT, CDR2 SNEGSKA (reference sequence). This CDR3 region has 11 residues.

V and J are TRBV11-2 and TRBJ2-2; D is unclear. Trimming took 5 bases from V and 9 from J, leaving 10 bases between them. CDR1 and CDR2 (germline): SGHAT, FQNNGV. The length of the CDR3 is 12 residues. The CDR3 loop is CASSAQGRELFF. The CDR3 DNA sequence: TGTGCCAGCAGCGCCCAAGGCCGGGAGCTGTTTTTT.

This chain uses TRBV30 with TRBJ2-6, with D unresolved. The CDR3 is 13 residues long. The V gene lost 8 bases and the J gene lost 0 bases, with 8 bases spanning the gap. CDR1 GTSNPN and CDR2 SVGIG come from the germline V gene (reference sequence). The CDR3 nucleotides are TGTGCCCGTTCCTACTCTGGGGCCAACGTCCTGACTTTC. Its translation is CARSYSGANVLTF.

This chain joins TRBV28 and TRBJ2-5; D possibly corresponds to TRBD2 (6 bases). Per the germline V gene, CDR1 is MDHEN and CDR2 is SYDVKM. This CDR3 is built from 14 residues. V dropped 7 bases and J dropped 2 bases, with 14 bases sitting between them. The CDR3 sequence is CASTPGDWQETQYF. The CDR3 DNA reads TGTGCCAGCACGCCCGGGGACTGGCAAGAGACCCAGTACTTC.

The genes are TRBV29-1 and TRBJ1-1, with a tentative D call TRBD1 (6 bases). The CDR3 contains 14 residues. V lost 6 bases and J lost 1, with 15 bases in between. Germline CDR1 reads SQVTM; CDR2 reads ANQGSEA. The CDR3 DNA is TGCAGCGTCGCGTCGGCGGGGGCGAACACTGAAGCTTTCTTT. Translated, it gives CSVASAGANTEAFF.

V gene TRBV29-1 combines with J gene TRBJ2-2; maybe TRBD1 (6 bases). Trimming took 4 bases from V and 7 from J, leaving 10 bases between them. This CDR3 has 12 amino acids. Germline assignment: CDR1 SQVTM and CDR2 ANQGSEA. CDR3 sequence: CSVGRGGGELFF. CDR3 in DNA: TGCAGCGTTGGCCGAGGGGGCGGGGAGCTGTTTTTT.

The chain employs TRBV2 and TRBJ2-5, with 7 bases aligning to TRBD1. There are 14 residues in the CDR3. V lost 7 bases, J lost 3 bases, and 8 bases stayed unmatched. CDR1 and CDR2 (germline): SNHLY, FYNNEI. CDR3 sequence: CASIKDRNEETQYF. For the CDR3, the DNA is TGTGCCAGCATAAAGGACAGGAACGAAGAGACCCAGTACTTC.

The chain recombines TRBV4-3 with TRBJ1-1, with TRBD1 matching over 8 bases. V shed 1 base, J shed 1 base, and the junction held 2 bases outside the gene matches. This CDR3 is built from 15 residues. The germline CDR1 and CDR2 sequences are LGHNA and YSLEER. The CDR3 nucleotides are TGCGCCAGCAGCCAAGGGACAGGGAAGAACACTGAAGCTTTCTTT. It specifies CASSQGTGKNTEAFF.

The V and J genes are TRBV7-9 and TRBJ2-7; possible D gene TRBD2, 6 bases. Germline V CDR1 and CDR2: SEHNR, FQNEAQ (reference sequence). V gave up 5 bases and J gave up 2 bases, with 19 bases separating them. This CDR3 comprises 16 residues. The CDR3 loop is CASSPFGGTATYEQYF. The DNA of the CDR3 is TGTGCCAGCAGCCCCTTTGGGGGGACGGCTACCTACGAGCAGTACTTC.

The chain carries TRBV29-1 and TRBJ2-5; no clear D. The CDR3 has 13 amino acids. Trimming left V 5 bases short and J 2 bases short, with 12 bases between. Germline V CDR1 and CDR2: SQVTM, ANQGSEA. In DNA, the CDR3 is TGCAGCGTTCCAACCCGGGCGCAAGAGACCCAGTACTTC. Protein: CSVPTRAQETQYF.

This clone has just one count. This sequence joins TRBV5-1 and TRBJ2-1; 7 positions agree with TRBD1. The CDR3 sequence is 15 residues long. Germline CDR1 reads SGHRS; CDR2 reads YFSETQ. J lost 3 bases, V lost 2 bases, and 5 bases had no gene match. This CDR3 reads CASSFTDRDYNEQFF. For the CDR3, the DNA is TGCGCCAGCAGCTTTACCGACAGGGACTACAATGAGCAGTTCTTC.